A selection of T cell receptor beta chains follows, all from one sample in a study of regulatory T cells in long-lasting Graves disease. TCRdb independently ran MiXCR on the multiplex PCR reads; one entry per CDR3 protein. The table records over 500,000 distinct CDR3 sequences, 16% of them present only once. This sample was shared with a second study, whose subject was T cells in Graves' hyperthyroidism and ophthalmopathy.

The specimen was peripheral blood mononuclear cells (PBMCs), collected at new diagnosis, from a patient treated with antithyroid drugs. These receptors came from a young woman with Graves disease. CDR3s include the opening cysteine and the closing phenylalanine or tryptophan. D genes are given only for firm matches. Where a row states a size, it is once, few, many or the class of an expanded clone; other rows omit it.

J,V,size,D,length,CDR3,DNA
TRBJ2-1,TRBV24-1,many,TRBD2,19,CATSDRTSGGRYSYNEQFF,TGTGCCACCAGTGATCGGACTAGCGGGGGCCGATACTCCTACAATGAGCAGTTCTTC
TRBJ2-2,TRBV12-3/TRBV12-4,many,TRBD2,16,CASSFRLAGAAGELFF,TGTGCCAGCAGTTTCCGACTAGCGGGAGCGGCCGGGGAGCTGTTTTTT
TRBJ2-3,TRBV19,-,TRBD2,15,CASAWGTSGSDTQYF,TGTGCCAGTGCGTGGGGGACTAGCGGATCAGATACGCAGTATTTT
TRBJ1-6,TRBV3-1,few,-,16,CASSQVASSYNSPLHF,TGTGCCAGCAGCCAAGTCGCGAGCTCCTATAATTCACCCCTCCACTTT
TRBJ2-7,TRBV7-9,many,TRBD1,14,CASSAGQGTYEQYF,TGTGCCAGCTCAGCGGGACAGGGCACCTACGAGCAGTACTTC
TRBJ1-2,TRBV5-4,few,-,13,CASRLHTSYGYTF,TGTGCCAGCAGGCTCCACACCAGCTATGGCTACACCTTC
TRBJ2-5,TRBV5-5,-,-,14,CASSFTDGGETQYF,TGTGCCAGCAGCTTCACGGATGGGGGAGAGACCCAGTACTTC
TRBJ2-1,TRBV7-3,many,-,14,CASSLTYSSDEQFF,TGTGCCAGCAGCTTAACGTACAGTTCCGATGAGCAGTTCTTC
TRBJ2-7,TRBV11-2,-,-,13,CASSPGTYDEQYF,TGTGCCAGCAGTCCCGGGACATACGACGAGCAGTACTTC
TRBJ1-2,TRBV28,-,TRBD1,16,CASSSPGTGGGVGYTF,TGTGCCAGCAGTTCCCCCGGGACAGGGGGCGGAGTAGGCTACACCTTC
TRBJ2-1,TRBV7-8,-,-,13,CASKSPVNNERFF,TGTGCCAGCAAGTCACCGGTAAATAATGAGCGGTTCTTC
TRBJ2-1,TRBV5-1,many,-,14,CASSVGREYNEQFF,TGCGCCAGCAGTGTTGGACGGGAGTACAATGAGCAGTTCTTC
TRBJ1-1,TRBV5-1,few,-,16,CASSPGTISTNTEAFF,TGCGCCAGCAGCCCAGGGACCATTTCAACGAACACTGAAGCTTTCTTT
TRBJ1-4,TRBV18,-,-,12,CASSPPDEKLFF,TGTGCCAGCTCACCACCGGATGAAAAACTGTTTTTT
TRBJ1-5,TRBV19,-,-,13,CASNQQAPQPQHF,TGTGCCAGTAACCAACAGGCCCCTCAGCCCCAGCATTTT
TRBJ2-3,TRBV12-3/TRBV12-4,-,TRBD1,15,CASSLGDRVTDTQYF,TGTGCCAGCAGTCTTGGGGACAGGGTGACAGATACGCAGTATTTT
TRBJ2-1,TRBV5-1,-,TRBD2,17,CASSLGSGSGRFNEQFF,TGCGCCAGCAGCTTGGGTTCCGGTAGCGGGAGATTCAATGAGCAGTTCTTC
TRBJ2-3,TRBV4-1,-,-,14,CASSQVHRADTQYF,TGCGCCAGCAGCCAAGTCCACAGGGCAGATACGCAGTATTTT
TRBJ1-6,TRBV30,-,-,14,CAWSLVPYNSPLHF,TGTGCCTGGAGTTTGGTTCCCTATAATTCACCCCTCCACTTT
TRBJ2-7,TRBV9,few,TRBD1,15,CASSVGDSATYEQYF,TGTGCCAGCAGCGTAGGGGACAGTGCAACCTACGAGCAGTACTTC
TRBJ2-2,TRBV7-2,many,-,15,CASSPAGANTGELFF,TGTGCCAGCAGCCCAGCAGGGGCGAACACCGGGGAGCTGTTTTTT
TRBJ1-1,TRBV27,many,-,14,CASSHGQSNTEAFF,TGTGCCAGCAGTCATGGACAGAGCAACACTGAAGCTTTCTTT
TRBJ1-5,TRBV27,many,-,15,CASSPVGQTNQPQHF,TGTGCCAGCAGCCCTGTGGGCCAAACGAATCAGCCCCAGCATTTT
TRBJ2-2,TRBV28,many,-,14,CASSLGGATGELFF,TGTGCCAGCAGTTTAGGGGGGGCGACCGGGGAGCTGTTTTTT
TRBJ2-2,TRBV10-3,-,-,13,CAISGLNTGELFF,TGTGCCATCAGTGGCCTTAACACCGGGGAGCTGTTTTTT
TRBJ1-2,TRBV5-1,-,-,15,CASSYGGTNNYGYTF,TGCGCCAGCAGCTACGGGGGGACAAATAACTATGGCTACACCTTC
TRBJ1-2,TRBV29-1,many,TRBD1,14,CSVERTGLDGGYTF,TGCAGCGTTGAAAGGACAGGGCTTGACGGTGGCTACACCTTC
TRBJ1-4,TRBV19,few,-,15,CASSLTGTRMEKLFF,TGTGCCAGTAGTCTCACCGGGACTCGAATGGAAAAACTGTTTTTT
TRBJ1-2,TRBV29-1,many,-,10,CSVEQDGYTF,TGCAGCGTTGAGCAGGATGGCTACACCTTC
TRBJ2-3,TRBV5-1,many,TRBD2,15,CASSRSSGREDTQYF,TGCGCCAGCAGCCGCTCTAGCGGGAGAGAAGATACGCAGTATTTT
TRBJ2-6,TRBV6-9,-,-,16,CASSSSHLAGANVLTF,TGTGCCAGCAGTTCCTCCCACCTCGCCGGGGCCAACGTCCTGACTTTC
TRBJ2-3,TRBV20-1,-,TRBD2,13,CREGLAGEDTQYF,TGCAGGGAGGGACTAGCGGGAGAGGATACGCAGTATTTT
TRBJ1-2,TRBV4-1,-,TRBD1,17,CASSQPAVGTGNYGYTF,TGCGCCAGCAGCCAACCAGCAGTAGGGACAGGAAACTATGGCTACACCTTC
TRBJ2-1,TRBV30,-,TRBD2,14,CAFALAGTYNEQFF,TGTGCCTTCGCCCTAGCGGGAACCTACAATGAGCAGTTCTTC
TRBJ2-3,TRBV9,-,-,12,CASSAGTITQYF,TGTGCCAGCAGCGCCGGGACAATTACGCAGTATTTT
TRBJ2-7,TRBV5-5,-,-,14,CASSLFSSTYEQYF,TGTGCCAGCAGCTTGTTTTCCTCAACCTACGAGCAGTACTTC
TRBJ2-7,TRBV7-2,many,TRBD2,16,CASSPHASGVSYEQYF,TGTGCCAGCAGCCCACACGCTAGCGGGGTCTCCTACGAGCAGTACTTC
TRBJ2-1,TRBV28,many,TRBD2,16,CASSFGRGSSYNEQFF,TGTGCCAGCAGTTTTGGGAGGGGTAGTTCCTACAATGAGCAGTTCTTC
TRBJ1-5,TRBV27,many,-,15,CASRPSLSSRQPQHF,TGTGCCAGCAGACCCTCTTTAAGTTCTCGGCAGCCCCAGCATTTT
TRBJ1-1,TRBV6-1,few,-,12,CASTQGVTEAFF,TGTGCCAGCACCCAAGGGGTGACTGAAGCTTTCTTT
TRBJ2-7,TRBV7-2,-,-,14,CASSLGSITYEQYF,TGTGCCAGCAGCTTAGGGTCAATTACCTACGAGCAGTACTTC
TRBJ1-2,TRBV27,many,-,14,CASSYSEGAGGYTF,TGTGCCAGCAGTTACTCCGAGGGCGCGGGGGGCTACACCTTC